The 16 T cell receptor beta chains below were found in one sample sequenced in a study of vaccination and CD4 T cells after COVID-19. The antigens for these receptors are not known. Treatment of the sample: roughly 10-day PBMC culture with coronavirus spike peptide pools or control peptides (ViraFEST assay). Sequence data for DNA of cultured CD4+ T cells were generated by the Oncomine TCR Beta short-read assay. MiXCR, applied by TCRdb to the PCR reads, yields one record per CDR3 protein. The data contain 15,000 to 20,000 distinct CDR3 sequences, roughly 56% of them singletons. The sequenced sample was CD4+ T cells from blood, cultured in vitro. These receptors were collected from a human donor who had recovered from COVID-19.

This chain links TRBV11-3 with TRBJ2-3; TRBD2 matches 10 bases. The CDR3 spans 15 residues. Germline loops: CDR1 SGHNT, CDR2 YENEEA. Trimming removed 3 bases from V and 3 bases from J; junction bases left unmatched: 3. The CDR3 DNA reads as TGTGCCAGCAGCTTCCTTAGCGGGAGGACAGATACGCAGTATTTT. Its translation is CASSFLSGRTDTQYF.

This clonotype was detected only a few times. The chain has TRBV7-9 and TRBJ1-2; D remains unclear. V lost 4 bases to trimming and J lost 6 bases, with 15 bases between them. Germline V lookup: CDR1 SEHNR, CDR2 FQNEAQ (reference sequence). CDR3 length: 14 amino acids. CDR3: CASSSWTERNGYTF. The CDR3 coding sequence is TGTGCCAGCAGCTCTTGGACGGAAAGAAATGGCTACACCTTC.

This chain uses TRBV11-3 with TRBJ2-7; 15 bases match TRBD2. Germline V gene data show CDR1 as SGHNT and CDR2 as YENEEA. The V gene end was trimmed by 5 bases and the J gene end by 7 bases; junction bases not matched to a gene: 9. CDR3 length: 16 amino acids. CDR3 in DNA: TGTGCCAGCAGCCCCAGGACTAGCGGGAGGGCTGGGGAGCAGTACTTC. Amino acids: CASSPRTSGRAGEQYF.

This clonotype was observed a single time. The CDR3 sequence: CASSLGGLAGLTYEQYF. The CDR3 bases are TGTGCCAGCAGCTTAGGTGGACTAGCGGGACTCACCTACGAGCAGTACTTC. The chain employs TRBV7-8 and TRBJ2-7, with 12 bases matching TRBD2. The junction had 6 bases not matched to a gene; V was cut back by 1 base and J by 2 bases. There are 17 residues in the CDR3. Looked up from germline, CDR1 is SGHVS and CDR2 is FQNEAQ.

The chain joins TRBV12-3 or TRBV12-4 to TRBJ2-3, with D tentatively TRBD2 (6 bases). V lost 0 bases and J lost 2, with 12 bases in between. The CDR3 spans 16 residues. CDR3 in DNA: TGTGCCAGCAGTTTAGCGGGACGGGAGATCACAGATACGCAGTATTTT. Amino acids: CASSLAGREITDTQYF.

The gene calls are TRBV30 and TRBJ2-5; possibly TRBD1 for D (6 bases). The V end was cut by 4 bases, the J end by 5 bases, with 8 bases between. The germline V gene encodes CDR1 GTSNPN and CDR2 SVGIG (reference sequence). The CDR3 length is 11 residues. The CDR3 region is CAWTGAETQYF. Here the CDR3 DNA reads TGTGCCTGGACAGGGGCGGAGACCCAGTACTTC.

The CDR3 coding sequence is TGTGCCAGTAGTATCCAGTTAGGGACAGACCAAGAGACCCAGTACTTC. It translates to CASSIQLGTDQETQYF. V gene TRBV19 combines with J gene TRBJ2-5, with 7 nucleotides matching TRBD1. Trimming took 3 bases from V and 0 from J; bases not matched to a gene: 7. Germline V gene data show CDR1 as LNHDA and CDR2 as SQIVND (reference sequence). The CDR3 has 16 residues.

This chain uses TRBV20-1 with TRBJ2-5; tentative D call: TRBD1 (5 bases). The CDR3 is made up of 14 amino acids. Per germline, CDR1 DFQATT and CDR2 SNEGSKA (reference sequence). The V end lost 0 bases, the J end lost 1 base, and 9 bases lay between the germline ends. Here the CDR3 DNA reads TGCAGTGCTAGAGATTGGGGCAGCCAAGAGACCCAGTACTTC. Translation: CSARDWGSQETQYF.

The genes are TRBV11-3 and TRBJ2-3, with 11 bases aligning to TRBD2. Germline assignment: CDR1 SGHNT and CDR2 YENEEA. The CDR3 covers 17 residues. V lost 1 base to trimming and J lost 2 bases; unmatched junction nucleotides: 5. CDR3 sequence (DNA): TGTGCCAGCAGCTTAGGTCGACTAGCGGGAAACACAGATACGCAGTATTTT. Translation: CASSLGRLAGNTDTQYF. Complete variable domain (other parts from reference TRBV11-3 and TRBJ2-3): EAGVVQSPRYKIIEKKQPVAFWCNPISGHNTLYWYLQNLGQGPELLIRYENEEAVDDSQLPKDRFSAERLKGVDSTLKIQPAELGDSAVYLCASSLGRLAGNTDTQYFGPGTRLTVL.

A few counts support this clonotype. This rearrangement joins TRBV27 to TRBJ2-7, with 9 nucleotides matching TRBD1. Trimming at V came to 3 bases and at J to 5 bases, leaving 2 bases not matched to a gene. The germline gives CDR1 MNHEY, CDR2 SMNVEV (reference sequence). CDR3 length: 13 amino acids. CDR3 in DNA: TGTGCCAGCAGTTTTAACAGGGGGCACGAGCAGTACTTC. Its translation: CASSFNRGHEQYF.

This clonotype appeared once. This chain uses TRBV5-1 with TRBJ2-2; tentatively, D is TRBD1 or TRBD2 (6 bases each). The germline V gene encodes CDR1 SGHRS and CDR2 YFSETQ. Trimming pared 3 bases from V and 5 bases from J, leaving 20 bases between. The CDR3 runs 17 residues. CDR3: CASSSGVGGARTGELFF. Written as DNA, the CDR3 is TGCGCCAGCAGCTCCGGTGTGGGGGGCGCGAGGACCGGGGAGCTGTTTTTT.

The chain carries TRBV20-1 and TRBJ2-5, with unresolved D. The germline CDR1 and CDR2 sequences are DFQATT and SNEGSKA (reference sequence). CDR3 size: 12 residues. Trimming took off 6 bases at V and 4 bases at J, with 12 bases between the two ends. CDR3 in amino acids: CSAIIVGETQYF. Written as DNA, the CDR3 is TGCAGTGCCATAATTGTGGGAGAGACCCAGTACTTC.

The V call is TRBV20-1, the J call TRBJ1-2; perhaps TRBD1 as D (5 bases). The V end was cut by 0 bases, the J end by 3 bases, with 11 bases between. The CDR3 runs to 14 residues. Germline lookup yields CDR1 DFQATT and CDR2 SNEGSKA (reference sequence). CDR3 sequence: CSARETGTHYGYTF. CDR3 DNA sequence: TGCAGTGCTAGAGAGACCGGGACTCACTATGGCTACACCTTC.

CDR3 sequence (DNA): TGTGCCATCAGTGTCAGGGAGAGAGCTTTCTTT. As protein: CAISVRERAFF. The chain links TRBV10-3 to TRBJ1-1, with D tentatively TRBD1 (5 bases). The V end was cut by 4 bases, the J end by 10 bases, with 10 bases between. There are 11 residues in the CDR3. Germline CDR1 ENHRY, CDR2 SYGVKD.

This clonotype was picked up a small number of times. The chain employs TRBV30 and TRBJ2-7; tentatively, D is TRBD1 or TRBD2 (5 bases each). V was pared by 1 base and J by 1 base, with 17 bases between. Per the germline V gene, CDR1 is GTSNPN and CDR2 is SVGIG (reference sequence). The CDR3 spans 16 residues. The DNA of the CDR3 is TGTGCCTGGAGTGGGGGGTCTGCGCGTGGATCCTACGAGCAGTACTTC. Its translation is CAWSGGSARGSYEQYF.

The chain is built from TRBV29-1 and TRBJ2-1; 8 nucleotides align to TRBD1. Germline V lookup: CDR1 SQVTM, CDR2 ANQGSEA. This CDR3 comprises 15 residues. V lost 6 bases to trimming and J lost 7 bases; unmatched junction nucleotides: 14. The CDR3 spells CSVPEMQGASNEQFF. The CDR3 DNA reads as TGCAGCGTACCCGAAATGCAGGGGGCCAGTAATGAGCAGTTCTTC.